The 22 T cell receptor beta chains listed next were all sequenced from one sample in a study of regulatory T cells in long-lasting Graves disease. The authors built TCR beta libraries using iRepertoire HTBI primers and Arm-PCR of CDR3 regions. TCRdb redid the calling of the multiplex PCR reads with MiXCR, one entry per CDR3 protein. The sample yields approximately 540,000 distinct CDR3 sequences, 9.5% to 15% seen once. The time point is: newly diagnosed GD, antithyroid drugs for less than 3 months. From PBMCs, RNA was extracted and then used to make the TCR library. The data were also submitted as part of a second study, on T cells in Graves' hyperthyroidism and ophthalmopathy.

This material consisted of peripheral blood mononuclear cells (PBMCs), taken at new diagnosis, from a patient treated with antithyroid drugs. The receptors originated from a woman aged 25-40 years with Graves disease.

A remark on this clonotype: A much larger clone lies one base from this, so it may be a read error. The J gene is TRBJ2-7, the V gene TRBV10-3, with 12 bases that match TRBD2. CDR1 ENHRY and CDR2 SYGVKD come from the germline V gene. This CDR3 contains 16 residues. J was trimmed by 0 bases and V by 11 bases; bases with no gene match: 11. The CDR3 nucleotides read TGTGCCTCTAATTCACCGGGACTAGCGGGCTCCTACGAGCAGTACTTC. Its translation: CASNSPGLAGSYEQYF.

To note about this clonotype: A far larger clone is just one base off, so this is likely a read error. The genes are TRBV3-1 and TRBJ2-3; D gene unclear. The J call may be mistaken, given a closer DNA end match to TRBJ2-5. There are 13 residues in the CDR3. From germline, CDR1 is LGHDT and CDR2 YNNKEL (reference sequence). The CDR3 DNA is TGTACCAGCAGCCAAGTGACCGAGAAGACCCAGTACTTC. It is translated as CTSSQVTEKTQYF.

CDR3 in DNA: TGTGCCAGCAGTGAAGCCGCGTTTGGGACTAGTCCCGGCAATGAGCAGTTCTTC. This sequence encodes CASSEAAFGTSPGNEQFF. This chain uses TRBV6-1 with TRBJ2-1; 8 bases are shared with TRBD2. V dropped 0 bases and J dropped 6; count of bases not matched to a gene: 13. The length of the CDR3 is 18 residues. CDR1 and CDR2 from the germline V gene are MNHNS and SASEGT.

This clonotype has a count of ten or more. V is TRBV29-1 and J is TRBJ1-2, with D possibly matching TRBD1 (6 bases). This CDR3 contains 12 residues. Germline V gives CDR1 SQVTM, CDR2 ANQGSEA. With 4 bases removed from V and 4 bases from J, the gap between germline ends came to 10 bases. This chain's CDR3 is CSVGDTPYGYTF. In nucleotides, the CDR3 is TGCAGCGTTGGGGACACACCCTATGGCTACACCTTC.

This clonotype occurred many times. V gene TRBV12-3 or TRBV12-4 combines with J gene TRBJ2-5; 10 nucleotides line up with TRBD2. The CDR3 is 17 residues long. After removal of 4 bases from V and 5 bases from J, the junction contained 13 bases not matched to a gene. The CDR3 coding sequence is TGTGCCAGCAGTTGGGAAGTCCCTAGCGGGAGATGGGAGACCCAGTACTTC. It translates to CASSWEVPSGRWETQYF.

This clonotype was detected ten times or more. The V and J genes are TRBV7-2 and TRBJ1-1; D gene uncertain. Trimming removed 0 bases from V and 0 bases from J, with 14 bases in between. There are 17 residues in the CDR3. Germline CDR1 and CDR2: SGHTA and FQGNSA. The CDR3, as DNA: TGTGCCAGCAGCTTAGCGGGGTTCGGGGTCCTGAACACTGAAGCTTTCTTT. Its protein product is CASSLAGFGVLNTEAFF.

This clonotype has at least ten counts. The chain links TRBV29-1 to TRBJ1-4, with 11 bases identical to TRBD1. Losses at the gene ends were 0 bases for V and 8 bases for J; bases not matched to a gene: 5. The CDR3 consists of 15 residues. In germline, CDR1 is SQVTM, CDR2 ANQGSEA. The CDR3 protein is CSVEDRWTGGEKLFF. Here the CDR3 DNA reads TGCAGCGTTGAAGATCGATGGACAGGGGGCGAAAAACTGTTTTTT.

This clonotype showed up many times. This chain connects TRBV20-1 to TRBJ2-1; 14 nucleotides align to TRBD2. J gave up 7 bases and V 0 bases, and 5 bases lay outside the gene matches. Germline V lookup: CDR1 DFQATT, CDR2 SNEGSKA (reference sequence). The CDR3 has 16 residues. CDR3 protein: CSARDLGTSGRNEQFF. CDR3 bases: TGCAGTGCTAGAGATCTAGGGACTAGCGGGAGAAATGAGCAGTTCTTC.

Many counts were recorded for this clonotype. CDR3 DNA: TGTGCCATCAGCGCTCCACTCCACCTGAACACCGGGGAGCTGTTTTTT. Translating it yields CAISAPLHLNTGELFF. This chain links TRBV10-3 with TRBJ2-2; D is unresolved. The V gene's germline CDR1 is ENHRY and CDR2 SYGVKD. The CDR3 length is 16 residues. The V end lost 6 bases, the J end lost 1 base, and 15 bases lay between the germline ends.

In this sample, this clonotype turned up many times. J is TRBJ2-4 and V is TRBV20-1; TRBD1 might be the D (5 bases). CDR3 length equals 14 residues. The V gene lost 7 bases and the J gene lost 3 bases, with 16 bases spanning the gap. Germline CDR1 and CDR2: DFQATT and SNEGSKA (reference sequence). The CDR3 nucleotides are TGCAGTGTCAGGGAACATTCTGGCAAAAACATTCAGTACTTC. It encodes CSVREHSGKNIQYF.

This clonotype was counted between two and nine times. The V call is TRBV6-4, the J call TRBJ2-2; D perhaps matches TRBD1 (6 bases). The V end was cut by 6 bases, the J end by 5 bases, with 10 bases between. The CDR3 is 13 amino acids. The germline V gene has CDR1 MRHNA and CDR2 SNTAGT. The CDR3 is CASSNRATGELFF. The CDR3 DNA is TGTGCCAGCAGCAACAGGGCTACCGGGGAGCTGTTTTTT.

This clonotype was seen at least ten times. The chain carries TRBV27 and TRBJ1-1; D is unresolved. Germline V gives CDR1 MNHEY, CDR2 SMNVEV (reference sequence). The CDR3 is made up of 14 amino acids. Trimming stripped 5 bases from V and 3 bases from J, with 13 bases between. The CDR3 DNA reads as TGTGCCAGCAGTCCGCGGAGGGCGGACACTGAAGCTTTCTTT. Its translation: CASSPRRADTEAFF.

Many counts were recorded for this clonotype. The chain links TRBV5-5 to TRBJ2-1, with 7 bases fitting TRBD1. The CDR3 is 14 amino acids. Germline CDR1 SGHKS, CDR2 YYEKEE (reference sequence). V trimming: 1 base; J trimming: 8 bases; junction bases outside the gene matches: 6. The CDR3 region has the DNA TGTGCCAGCAGCTTGAGGGACAGTCTGCATGAGCAGTTCTTC. Translating it yields CASSLRDSLHEQFF.

This clonotype has ten or more counts. The chain couples TRBV7-9 to TRBJ2-7; no clear D. V was shortened by 3 bases and J by 2 bases, with 8 bases between the two germline ends. This CDR3 contains 13 residues. Per germline, CDR1 SEHNR and CDR2 FQNEAQ (reference sequence). The CDR3 protein is CASSFPGTYEQYF. The CDR3, as DNA: TGTGCCAGCAGCTTCCCAGGCACCTACGAGCAGTACTTC.

The genes are TRBV29-1 and TRBJ2-3; 12 bases align to TRBD1. The CDR3 covers 15 residues. V dropped 6 bases and J dropped 4; count of bases not matched to a gene: 8. Germline assignment: CDR1 SQVTM and CDR2 ANQGSEA. CDR3 amino acids: CSVATGQGASDTQYF. The DNA for the CDR3 is TGCAGCGTCGCAACGGGACAGGGGGCGTCAGATACGCAGTATTTT.

This clonotype was detected ten times or more. The chain has TRBV3-1 and TRBJ2-7; possible D gene TRBD2, 5 bases. The CDR3 is 13 amino acids. The ends were cut back, 4 bases at V and 7 bases at J, with 14 bases in the middle. The germline gives CDR1 LGHDT, CDR2 YNNKEL (reference sequence). The CDR3 is CASSRGPSGEQYF. The CDR3 nucleotides read TGTGCCAGCAGCCGCGGACCCTCGGGGGAGCAGTACTTC.

This clonotype was observed many times. The rearrangement uses TRBV6-5 and TRBJ1-5; no definite D call. CDR1 is MNHEY, CDR2 SVGAGI, per germline. The CDR3 has 14 amino acids. The V end was cut by 0 bases, the J end by 5 bases, with 8 bases between. This CDR3 is CASSYSTVYQPQHF. For the CDR3, the DNA is TGTGCCAGCAGTTACTCGACCGTATATCAGCCCCAGCATTTT.

About this clonotype: Compared with germline, one end of the junction differs, possibly owing to a read error. The rearrangement uses TRBV29-1 and TRBJ2-3, with 7 bases that match TRBD1. CDR3 length equals 12 residues. Germline CDR1 and CDR2: SQVTM and ANQGSEA. The CDR3 spells CSVRQGTDSQYF. The CDR3 nucleotides read TGCAGCGTGAGACAGGGCACAGATTCGCAGTATTTT.

This clonotype was counted at least ten times. The chain joins TRBV18 to TRBJ2-5; D perhaps matches TRBD1 (7 bases). The CDR3 has 14 amino acids. Trimming took off 2 bases at V and 5 bases at J, with 12 bases between the two ends. CDR1 is KGHSH and CDR2 is LQKENI in the germline V gene. The DNA of the CDR3 is TGTGCCAGCTCACCAGGAGGGGGCTACGAGACCCAGTACTTC. This encodes CASSPGGGYETQYF.

This clonotype was recorded at least ten times. The chain recombines TRBV10-3 with TRBJ2-7; D perhaps matches TRBD2 (5 bases). The V end was cut by 0 bases, the J end by 3 bases, with 18 bases between. Looked up from germline, CDR1 is ENHRY and CDR2 is SYGVKD. This CDR3 is 17 amino acids long. The CDR3 region is CAISESKGEVIYYEQYF. The CDR3 bases are TGTGCCATCAGTGAGTCGAAGGGAGAGGTAATTTACTACGAGCAGTACTTC.

This clonotype was seen only a few times. V usage is TRBV6-2 or TRBV6-3 and J usage is TRBJ1-2; D gene uncertain. This CDR3 is built from 15 residues. Trimming took off 5 bases at V and 2 bases at J, with 15 bases between the two ends. Per the germline V gene, CDR1 is MNHEY and CDR2 is SVGEGT. The CDR3 coding sequence is TGTGCCAGCAGTGAAGGACGGTTCCGGAACTATGGCTACACCTTC. It specifies CASSEGRFRNYGYTF.

There are many counts of this clonotype. The chain employs TRBV2 and TRBJ1-1; D is unclear. Per the germline V gene, CDR1 is SNHLY and CDR2 is FYNNEI. The CDR3 totals 13 residues. V was clipped by 5 bases and J by 0 bases, with 7 bases between them. CDR3 DNA: TGTGCCAGCAGTAAAGACGTGAACACTGAAGCTTTCTTT. Translating gives CASSKDVNTEAFF.